The clone carrying this T cell receptor beta chain has just one count. The CDR3 extends over 18 amino acids. Losses at the gene ends were 0 bases for V and 7 bases for J; bases not matched to a gene: 12. The V gene's germline CDR1 is WNHNN and CDR2 SYGVQD (reference sequence). Generated by immunoSEQ multiplex PCR, the TCRdb table keeps only in-frame clones and is missing some. The sample includes just under 70,000 clones, about 90% seen only once; the top ten take approximately 0.84%. These data come from a study of T cell changes during pregnancy in multiple sclerosis. This clonotype was obtained from a female donor with multiple sclerosis, enrolled in a pregnancy study. V gene TRBV10-1 combines with J gene TRBJ2-2; 9 bases agree with TRBD2. Source: peripheral blood, taken in the second trimester of pregnancy. This chain's CDR3 is CASSESMGGGARGGELFF. In nucleotides, the CDR3 is TGCGCCAGCAGTGAGTCAATGGGCGGGGGGGCCCGGGGCGGGGAGCTGTTTTTT.